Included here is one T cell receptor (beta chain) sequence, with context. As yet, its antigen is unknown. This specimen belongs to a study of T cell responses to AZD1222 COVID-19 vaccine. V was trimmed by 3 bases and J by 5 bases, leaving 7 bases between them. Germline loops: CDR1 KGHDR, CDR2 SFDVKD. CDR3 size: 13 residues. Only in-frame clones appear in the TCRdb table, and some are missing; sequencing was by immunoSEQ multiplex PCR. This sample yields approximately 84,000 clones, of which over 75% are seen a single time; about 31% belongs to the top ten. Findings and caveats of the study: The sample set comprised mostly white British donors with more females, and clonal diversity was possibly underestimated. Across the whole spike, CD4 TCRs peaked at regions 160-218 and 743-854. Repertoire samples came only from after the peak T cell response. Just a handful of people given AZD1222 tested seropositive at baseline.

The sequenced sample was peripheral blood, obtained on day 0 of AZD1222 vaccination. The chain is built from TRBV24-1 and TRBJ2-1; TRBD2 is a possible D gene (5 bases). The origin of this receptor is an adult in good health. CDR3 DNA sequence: TGTGCCACCAGTGATGGAGGTAACAATGAGCAGTTCTTC. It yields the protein CATSDGGNNEQFF.